This TCR beta chain comes out of a study of graft-versus-host responses after intestinal transplantation. Across the study: Recipients got multivisceral, liver-intestinal, or isolated intestinal transplants. Anti-thymocyte globulin was used for induction in all recipients, who then took tacrolimus and steroids for 2 to 4 years.

As for this clone: What it binds is unknown.

Study conclusions and caveats: In patients with graft-donor T cell macrochimerism, allograft graft-versus-host to host-versus-graft clonal ratios were high. Circulating GvH clone levels at their peak were associated with HvG declines (early post-transplant).

Profiled with immunoSEQ multiplex PCR; TCRdb holds only in-frame clones, not every one. Among more than 5,000 clones listed, around 89% were seen once. The CDR3 runs to 13 residues. CDR1 is MDHEN, CDR2 SYDVKM, per germline. V gave up 3 bases and J gave up 1 base, with 6 bases separating them. This sample comprised PBMCs, obtained approximately 80 days after transplant. V gene TRBV28 combines with J gene TRBJ1-1; D not certain. This clonotype originated in a human patient who received an intestinal transplant, so some T cells may come from the graft donor. The CDR3 sequence: CASSFNENTEAFF. The CDR3 bases are TGTGCCAGCAGTTTCAATGAGAACACTGAAGCTTTCTTT. Full variable domain (rest looked up from reference TRBV28 and TRBJ1-1): DVKVTQSSRYLVKRTGEKVFLECVQDMDHENMFWYRQDPGLGLRLIYFSYDVKMKEKGDIPEGYSVSREKKERFSLILESASTNQTSMYLCASSFNENTEAFFGQGTRLTVV.